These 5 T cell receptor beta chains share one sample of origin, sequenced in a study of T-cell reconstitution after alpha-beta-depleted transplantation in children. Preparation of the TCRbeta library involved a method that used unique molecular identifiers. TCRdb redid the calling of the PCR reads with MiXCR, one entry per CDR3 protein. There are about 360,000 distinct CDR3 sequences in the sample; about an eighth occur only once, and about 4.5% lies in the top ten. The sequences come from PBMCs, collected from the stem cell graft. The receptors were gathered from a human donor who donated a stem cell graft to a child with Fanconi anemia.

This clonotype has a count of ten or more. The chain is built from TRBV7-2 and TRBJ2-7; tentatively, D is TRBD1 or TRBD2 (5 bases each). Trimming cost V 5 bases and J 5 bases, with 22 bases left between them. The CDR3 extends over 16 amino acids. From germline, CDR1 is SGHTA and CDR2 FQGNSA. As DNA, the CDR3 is TGTGCCAGCAGCCCCGGGATGGTCAGGGTAAGCGACGAGCAGTACTTC. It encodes CASSPGMVRVSDEQYF.

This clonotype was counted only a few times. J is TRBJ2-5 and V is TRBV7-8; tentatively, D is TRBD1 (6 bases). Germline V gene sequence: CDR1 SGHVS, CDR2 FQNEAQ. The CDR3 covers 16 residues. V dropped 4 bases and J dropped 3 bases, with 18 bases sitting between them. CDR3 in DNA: TGTGCCAGCAGCTCACACCACAGGGAGTTTGAAGAGACCCAGTACTTC. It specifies CASSSHHREFEETQYF.

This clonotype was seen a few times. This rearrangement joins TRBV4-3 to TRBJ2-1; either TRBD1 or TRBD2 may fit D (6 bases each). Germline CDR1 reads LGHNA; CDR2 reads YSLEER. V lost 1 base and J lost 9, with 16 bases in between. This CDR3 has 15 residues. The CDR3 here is CASSQGARGGGEQFF. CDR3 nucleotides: TGCGCCAGCAGCCAAGGCGCCCGAGGAGGGGGTGAGCAGTTCTTC.

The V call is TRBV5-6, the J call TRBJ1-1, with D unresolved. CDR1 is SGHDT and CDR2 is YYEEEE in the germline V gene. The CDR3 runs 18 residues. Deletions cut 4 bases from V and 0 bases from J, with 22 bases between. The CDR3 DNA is TGTGCCAGCAGCATTACTTTGGAGGTCGGAAACATGAACACTGAAGCTTTCTTT. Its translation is CASSITLEVGNMNTEAFF.

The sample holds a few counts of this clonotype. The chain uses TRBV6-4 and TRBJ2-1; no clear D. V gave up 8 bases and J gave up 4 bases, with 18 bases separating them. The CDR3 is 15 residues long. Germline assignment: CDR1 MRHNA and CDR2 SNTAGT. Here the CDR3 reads CASSRSSEAYNEQFF. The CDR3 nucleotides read TGTGCCAGCTCTCGTAGTTCTGAAGCGTACAATGAGCAGTTCTTC.